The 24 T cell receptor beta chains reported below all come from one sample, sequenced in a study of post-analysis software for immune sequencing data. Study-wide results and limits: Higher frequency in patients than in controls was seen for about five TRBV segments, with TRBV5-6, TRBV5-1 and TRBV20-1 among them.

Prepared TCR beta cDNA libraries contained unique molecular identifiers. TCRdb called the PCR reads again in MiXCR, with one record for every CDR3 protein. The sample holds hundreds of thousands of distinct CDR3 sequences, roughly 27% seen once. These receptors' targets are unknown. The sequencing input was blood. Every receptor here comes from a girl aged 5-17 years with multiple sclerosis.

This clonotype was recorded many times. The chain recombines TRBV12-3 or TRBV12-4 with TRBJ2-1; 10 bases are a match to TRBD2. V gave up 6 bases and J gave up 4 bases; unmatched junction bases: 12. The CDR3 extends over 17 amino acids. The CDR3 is CASRSELSGRSYNEQFF. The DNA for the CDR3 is TGTGCCAGCAGGTCCGAGCTTAGCGGGAGGTCTTACAATGAGCAGTTCTTC.

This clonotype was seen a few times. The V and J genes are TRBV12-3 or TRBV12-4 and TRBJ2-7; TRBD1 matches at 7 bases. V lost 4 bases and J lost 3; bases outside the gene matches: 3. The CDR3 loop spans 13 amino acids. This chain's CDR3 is CASSSTGRYEQYF. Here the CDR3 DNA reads TGTGCCAGCAGTTCGACAGGGCGCTACGAGCAGTACTTC.

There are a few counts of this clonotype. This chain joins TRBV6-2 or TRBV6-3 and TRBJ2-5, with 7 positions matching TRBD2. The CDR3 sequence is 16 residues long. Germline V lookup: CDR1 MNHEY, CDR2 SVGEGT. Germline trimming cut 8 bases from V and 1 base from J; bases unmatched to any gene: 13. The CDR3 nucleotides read TGTGCCAGCGGAAATAGGGTTGGCGGGAGCCAAGAGACCCAGTACTTC. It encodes CASGNRVGGSQETQYF.

The CDR3 coding sequence is TGCGCCAGCAGCTTGGATGATAGCGGCTACGAGCAGTACTTC. Residues: CASSLDDSGYEQYF. The chain combines TRBV5-1 with TRBJ2-5, with D maybe TRBD2 (6 bases). The end of the DNA is better explained by TRBJ2-7, so the J call may be wrong. The CDR3 runs 14 residues. CDR1 and CDR2 from the germline V gene are SGHRS and YFSETQ.

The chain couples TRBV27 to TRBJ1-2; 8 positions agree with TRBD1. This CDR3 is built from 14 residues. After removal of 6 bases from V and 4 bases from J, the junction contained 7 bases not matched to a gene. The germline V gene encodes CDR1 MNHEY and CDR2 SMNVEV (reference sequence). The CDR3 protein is CASRPRTGTYGYTF. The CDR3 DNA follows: TGTGCCAGCAGACCCCGGACAGGGACCTATGGCTACACCTTC.

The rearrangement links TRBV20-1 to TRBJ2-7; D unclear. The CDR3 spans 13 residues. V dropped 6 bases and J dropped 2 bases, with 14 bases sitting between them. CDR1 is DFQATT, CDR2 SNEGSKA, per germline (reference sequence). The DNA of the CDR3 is TGCAGTGCCGGACCTCCCCCTACCTACGAGCAGTACTTC. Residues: CSAGPPPTYEQYF.

The CDR3 spells CASTAPPGQESYEQYF. CDR3 coding DNA: TGTGCCAGCACCGCACCACCGGGACAGGAATCCTACGAGCAGTACTTC. This chain uses TRBV28 with TRBJ2-7, with 8 bases lining up with TRBD1. V shed 7 bases, J shed 1 base, and the junction held 12 bases outside the gene matches. The CDR3 covers 16 residues. Germline values: CDR1 MDHEN, CDR2 SYDVKM.

The CDR3 protein is CASSARGVAPDTQYF. CDR3 nucleotide sequence: TGTGCCAGCAGCGCGAGGGGGGTAGCCCCAGATACGCAGTATTTT. V usage is TRBV9 and J usage is TRBJ2-3; D is possibly TRBD1 or TRBD2 (6 bases each). With 3 bases removed from V and 4 bases from J, the gap between germline ends came to 15 bases. Germline V gives CDR1 SGDLS, CDR2 YYNGEE. The CDR3 runs to 15 residues.

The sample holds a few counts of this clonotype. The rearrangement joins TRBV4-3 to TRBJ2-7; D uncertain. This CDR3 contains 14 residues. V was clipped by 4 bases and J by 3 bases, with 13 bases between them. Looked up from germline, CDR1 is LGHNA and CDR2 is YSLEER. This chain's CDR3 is CASSPALQGYEQYF. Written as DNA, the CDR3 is TGCGCCAGCAGCCCGGCATTACAAGGCTACGAGCAGTACTTC.

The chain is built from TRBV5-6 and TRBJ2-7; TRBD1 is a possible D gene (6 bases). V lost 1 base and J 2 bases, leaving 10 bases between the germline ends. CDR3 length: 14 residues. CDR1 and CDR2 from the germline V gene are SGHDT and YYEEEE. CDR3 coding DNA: TGTGCCAGCAGCTTGAGTGGACAGCCCTACGAGCAGTACTTC. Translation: CASSLSGQPYEQYF.

CDR3 protein: CASSLNPGGGSLGTDTQYF. CDR3 bases: TGTGCCAGCAGCTTGAATCCTGGGGGGGGGTCCTTGGGCACAGATACGCAGTATTTT. The chain couples TRBV7-9 to TRBJ2-3; TRBD2 agrees at 7 bases. This CDR3 is 19 amino acids long. V lost 3 bases, J lost 1 base, and 16 bases stayed unmatched. The germline gives CDR1 SEHNR, CDR2 FQNEAQ (reference sequence). Full variable domain (outside the CDR3, taken from reference TRBV7-9 and TRBJ2-3): DTGVSQNPRHKITKRGQNVTFRCDPISEHNRLYWYRQTLGQGPEFLTYFQNEAQLEKSRLLSDRFSAERPKGSFSTLEIQRTEQGDSAMYLCASSLNPGGGSLGTDTQYFGPGTRLTVL.

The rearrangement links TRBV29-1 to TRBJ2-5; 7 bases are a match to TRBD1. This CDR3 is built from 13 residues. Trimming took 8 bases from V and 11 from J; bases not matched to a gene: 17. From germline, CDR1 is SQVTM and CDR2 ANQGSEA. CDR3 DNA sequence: TGCAGCAAAACAGGGGCATCCTACAATGAGCAGTACTTC. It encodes CSKTGASYNEQYF.

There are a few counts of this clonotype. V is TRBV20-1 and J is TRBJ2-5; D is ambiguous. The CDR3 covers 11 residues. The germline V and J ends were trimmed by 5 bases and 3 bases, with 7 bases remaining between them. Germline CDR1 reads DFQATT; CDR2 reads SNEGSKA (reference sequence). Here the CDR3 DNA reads TGCAGTGCTTCGGTTAAAGAGACCCAGTACTTC. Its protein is CSASVKETQYF.

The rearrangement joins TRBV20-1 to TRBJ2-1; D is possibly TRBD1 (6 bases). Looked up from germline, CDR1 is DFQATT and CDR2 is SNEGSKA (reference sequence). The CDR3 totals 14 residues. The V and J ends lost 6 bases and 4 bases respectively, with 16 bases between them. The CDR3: CSAQRQALYNEQFF. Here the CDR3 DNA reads TGCAGTGCCCAACGACAGGCCCTATACAATGAGCAGTTCTTC.

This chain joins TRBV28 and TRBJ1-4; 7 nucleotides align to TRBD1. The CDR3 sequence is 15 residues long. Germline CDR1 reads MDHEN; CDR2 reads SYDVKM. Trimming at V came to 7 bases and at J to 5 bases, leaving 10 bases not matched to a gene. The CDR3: CASNPTGPHNEKLFF. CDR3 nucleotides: TGTGCCAGCAATCCGACAGGGCCCCACAATGAAAAACTGTTTTTT.

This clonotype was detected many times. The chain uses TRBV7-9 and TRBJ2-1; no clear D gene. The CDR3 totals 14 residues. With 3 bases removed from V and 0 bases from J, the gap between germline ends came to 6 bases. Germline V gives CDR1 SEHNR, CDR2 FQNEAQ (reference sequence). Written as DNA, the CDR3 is TGTGCCAGCAGCTTTTCAGGCTCCTACAATGAGCAGTTCTTC. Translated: CASSFSGSYNEQFF.

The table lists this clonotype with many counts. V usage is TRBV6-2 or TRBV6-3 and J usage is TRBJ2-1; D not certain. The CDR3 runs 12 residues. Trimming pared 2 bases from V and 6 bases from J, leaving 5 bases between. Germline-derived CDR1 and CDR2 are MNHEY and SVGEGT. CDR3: CASSYDGNEQFF. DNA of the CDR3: TGTGCCAGCAGTTACGATGGCAATGAGCAGTTCTTC.

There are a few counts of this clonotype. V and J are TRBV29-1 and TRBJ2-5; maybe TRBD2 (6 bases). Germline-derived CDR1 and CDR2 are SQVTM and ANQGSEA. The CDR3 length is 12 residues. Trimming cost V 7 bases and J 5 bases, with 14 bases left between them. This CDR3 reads CSAPTSWETQYF. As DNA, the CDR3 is TGCAGCGCCCCAACTAGCTGGGAGACCCAGTACTTC.

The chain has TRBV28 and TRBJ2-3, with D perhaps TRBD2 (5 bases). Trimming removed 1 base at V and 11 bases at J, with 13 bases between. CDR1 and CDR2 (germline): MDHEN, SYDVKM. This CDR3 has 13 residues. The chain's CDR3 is CASSLSGIIGQYF. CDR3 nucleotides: TGTGCCAGCAGTTTATCGGGAATCATCGGGCAGTATTTT. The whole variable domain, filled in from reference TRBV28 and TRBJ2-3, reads DVKVTQSSRYLVKRTGEKVFLECVQDMDHENMFWYRQDPGLGLRLIYFSYDVKMKEKGDIPEGYSVSREKKERFSLILESASTNQTSMYLCASSLSGIIGQYFGPGTRLTVL.

The CDR3 reads CASTIGSSYEQYF. CDR3 bases: TGTGCCAGCACCATCGGAAGCTCCTACGAGCAGTACTTC. The rearrangement uses TRBV28 and TRBJ2-7; D is unclear. The CDR3 loop spans 13 amino acids. The germline V gene encodes CDR1 MDHEN and CDR2 SYDVKM. Trimming pared 7 bases from V and 0 bases from J, leaving 10 bases between.

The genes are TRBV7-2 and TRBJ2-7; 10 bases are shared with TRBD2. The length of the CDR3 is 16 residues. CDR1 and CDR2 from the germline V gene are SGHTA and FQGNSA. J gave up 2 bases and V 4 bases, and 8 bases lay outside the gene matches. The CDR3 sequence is CASSWQQAGGAYEQYF. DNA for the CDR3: TGTGCCAGCAGCTGGCAACAAGCGGGAGGGGCCTACGAGCAGTACTTC.

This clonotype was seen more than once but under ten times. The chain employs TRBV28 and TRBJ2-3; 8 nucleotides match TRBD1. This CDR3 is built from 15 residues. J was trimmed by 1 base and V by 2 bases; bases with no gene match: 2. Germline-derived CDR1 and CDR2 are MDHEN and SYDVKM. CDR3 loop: CASSLGGQGTDTQYF. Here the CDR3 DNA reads TGTGCCAGCAGTTTAGGGGGACAGGGCACAGATACGCAGTATTTT.

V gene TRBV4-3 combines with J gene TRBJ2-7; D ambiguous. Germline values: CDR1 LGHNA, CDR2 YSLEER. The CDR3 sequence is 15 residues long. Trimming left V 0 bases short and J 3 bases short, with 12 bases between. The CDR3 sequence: CASSQDTSGVYEQYF. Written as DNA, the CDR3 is TGCGCCAGCAGCCAAGATACCTCGGGCGTCTACGAGCAGTACTTC.

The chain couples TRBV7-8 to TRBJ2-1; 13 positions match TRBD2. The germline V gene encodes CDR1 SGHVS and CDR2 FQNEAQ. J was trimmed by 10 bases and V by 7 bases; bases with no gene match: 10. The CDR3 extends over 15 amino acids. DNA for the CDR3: TGTGCCAGCATACTCAGACTAGCGGGAGGTGGCGAGCAGTTCTTC. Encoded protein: CASILRLAGGGEQFF.